The source of this T cell receptor beta chain is a study of tumor-infiltrating lymphocytes in primary liver carcinoma (dated by TCRdb to between 2016 and 2019). With regard to the full study: Between late 2015 and March 2016, 4 or 5 patients in China with histopathologically diagnosed primary liver carcinoma had their tumors surgically resected. The tumors of the five patients were staged as T1-T3 N0M0, with maximum diameters ranging from roughly 4 to 11 cm. Reproducibility between technical replicate repertoires was high, with correlation coefficients above 0.95 and mean shared-clone rates approximately 0.91. TCRbeta repertoire sequencing, expression microarrays and whole-exome sequencing were combined in the study across five regions of each liver tumor, with adjacent normal tissue and blood also included. Of the five patients (three men and two women, aged 30 to 69 years), four had hepatocellular carcinoma and one had combined HCC and intrahepatic cholangiocarcinoma. Each sample produced about 3.5 to 7.13 million productive TCRbeta reads, and read depth showed no significant difference between tissue types. A total of 35 or so specimens from 5 patients went through TCRbeta repertoire sequencing, namely 25 tumor regions, 5 adjacent noncancerous liver tissues and 5 peripheral blood samples.

Overall results and qualifications from the work: Repertoire overlap was found to be higher between tumor regions (mean approximately 35%) than between tumor-adjacent (around 17%) or tumor-blood (around 15%) pairs, consistent with antigen-driven expansion. Because sequencing covered only the TCR beta chain and unpaired alpha chains were not captured, true repertoire diversity is likely underestimated. The study included only a few patients, and the authors note findings should be validated in a larger study. Compared with blood, tumors had a significantly larger share of the repertoire taken up by the top 250 clones (p = 0.039). Bulk unsorted samples precluded comparing CD4+ and CD8+ T cell repertoires.

Using a constant-region primer and ProtoScript II reverse transcriptase, TCRbeta-specific cDNA was reverse-transcribed from 400 to 550 ng total RNA. The TCRbeta libraries were prepared through three rounds of nested multiplex PCR following a slightly modified ARM-PCR procedure. Sample barcodes and Illumina adapters were added in a final 25-cycle PCR using Deep VentR polymerase. Before sequencing, amplicons between 200 and 500 bp were purified from gel using a QIAquick gel extraction kit. TCRbeta amplicons were sequenced on an Illumina HiSeq 2500 with 250-bp paired-end reads. Per the authors' processing: Trimmomatic v0.33 was used to quality-trim the reads, and FLASH v1.2.11 was used to merge paired reads so that full CDR3 sequences could be recovered. V, D and J germline segments were assigned to the rearranged TCRbeta sequences by MiGEC v1.2.1b. VDJtools v1.0.0 computed clonotype statistics and Shannon-Wiener diversity indices. Except for diversity analysis, only the 250 most abundant clonotypes of each sample were used in subsequent analyses to reduce sampling bias. The public reads were quality trimmed at Q25 with fastp and then assembled into clones with MiXCR by TCRdb, keeping productive beta chains. CDR3 protein sequences are deduplicated, and each keeps its most common genes and DNA. The V and J calls here are based on TCRdb, not the publication. For this sample the table gives 190,000 or so distinct CDR3 sequences, of which roughly two thirds were detected only once. The ten largest clones add up to about 7.1% of the sample.

Blood RNA was extracted from unsorted whole blood using TRIzol reagent, and germline DNA was obtained with the DNeasy Blood & Tissue kit. At the time of sampling, the patients had chronic HBV infection and had not received any treatment. Before surgery, four milliliters of peripheral blood were drawn into K2EDTA tubes. For this clonotype: Its binding antigen is unknown. This could be a read error, since a much larger clone is one nucleotide away.

Source material: peripheral blood. This clonotype was obtained from a woman aged 55-70 years with primary liver carcinoma and hepatitis B virus infection.

The sequence in DNA is TGTGCCAGCAGCCATGCACTAGGGGTCAATGAGCAGTTCTTC. Its protein reads: CASSHALGVNEQFF. The rearranged segments are TRBV14 and TRBJ2-1; the D gene assignment is perhaps TRBD1 or TRBD2, with each matching 5 bases. CDR1 and CDR2 are drawn from the germline V gene: SGHDN, FVKESK. At the junction V is shortened by 3 bases and J by 6 bases, with 12 bases in between. Including cysteine and phenylalanine, the CDR3 has 14 amino acids. The DNA shown is the 42-base CDR3, in frame from base 1.